The 14 T cell receptor beta chains listed next were all sequenced from one sample in a study of blood T cell repertoires in COVID-19 (dated by TCRdb to between 2020 and 2021). Preparation of the library involved the immunoSEQ multiplex PCR assay. TCRdb carries this immuneACCESS record with in-frame sequences only. Its versions omit some clonotypes, under half of them owing to an unresolved V gene in the studies checked, with the rest unexplained. For this sample there are tens of thousands of clones; approximately 85% appear just once. Of the sample, approximately 30% falls within the top ten clones. The sample consisted of peripheral blood. Receptors originate from a man aged 50-59 years with acute or convalescent COVID-19.

The gene calls are TRBV4-1 and TRBJ1-1; a weak D match, TRBD1 (5 bases). The CDR3 is 14 residues long. Trimming took off 1 base at V and 3 bases at J, with 9 bases between the two ends. Germline loops: CDR1 MGHRA, CDR2 YSYEKL. CDR3: CASSQAGYDTEAFF. Written as DNA, the CDR3 is TGCGCCAGCAGCCAAGCAGGGTACGACACTGAAGCTTTCTTT.

The CDR3 nucleotides read TGTGCTAGTGGTTCCCCAGGGGCCTACGAGCAGTACTTC. Amino acids: CASGSPGAYEQYF. This rearrangement joins TRBV12-5 to TRBJ2-7; TRBD1 might be the D (6 bases). The germline V gene encodes CDR1 LGHNT and CDR2 FRNRAP. This CDR3 has 13 amino acids. Trimming pared 4 bases from V and 2 bases from J, leaving 9 bases between.

The chain carries TRBV3-1 (or the pseudogene TRBV3-2) and TRBJ2-3, with 7 bases lining up with TRBD1. With V trimmed by 8 bases and J by 3 bases, 5 bases remained unmatched. The CDR3 runs 13 residues. Germline V gene lookup returns CDR1 LGHDT and CDR2 YNNKEL (reference sequence). Written as DNA, the CDR3 is TGTGCCAGCGGGGGCAGGGGGACAGATACGCAGTATTTT. Its translation: CASGGRGTDTQYF.

This sequence joins TRBV6-2 or TRBV6-3 and TRBJ1-5, with 8 positions matching TRBD1. Looked up from germline, CDR1 is MNHEY and CDR2 is SVGEGT. The J segment lost 1 base and the V segment lost 2 bases, leaving 4 bases of the junction unmatched. This CDR3 is built from 16 residues. CDR3 loop: CASSYAAGGSNQPQHF. In DNA, the CDR3 is TGTGCCAGCAGTTACGCGGCAGGGGGCAGCAATCAGCCCCAGCATTTT.

V and J are TRBV6-2 or TRBV6-3 and TRBJ2-1; TRBD2 matches 8 bases. V lost 2 bases, J lost 4 bases, and 4 bases stayed unmatched. CDR3 length: 15 residues. Per the germline V gene, CDR1 is MNHEY and CDR2 is SVGEGT. This CDR3 is CASSYPGGRYNEQFF. CDR3 nucleotide sequence: TGTGCCAGCAGTTACCCGGGGGGGAGATACAATGAGCAGTTCTTC.

This chain joins TRBV7-2 and TRBJ1-1, with D hard to call. V was clipped by 5 bases and J by 1 base, with 8 bases between them. The CDR3 sequence is 13 residues long. Looked up from germline, CDR1 is SGHTA and CDR2 is FQGNSA. DNA of the CDR3: TGTGCCAGCAGCCTTCTCGGGAACACTGAAGCTTTCTTT. Translating gives CASSLLGNTEAFF.

The chain links TRBV9 to TRBJ1-2, with D uncertain. Trimming left V 3 bases short and J 3 bases short, with 18 bases between. This CDR3 is 16 amino acids long. Germline V gives CDR1 SGDLS, CDR2 YYNGEE. The CDR3 spells CASSADSFQKDYGYTF. CDR3 bases: TGTGCCAGCAGCGCAGACTCTTTTCAAAAGGACTATGGCTACACCTTC.

The chain couples TRBV29-1 to TRBJ1-1; 8 bases map to TRBD1. Germline V gene lookup returns CDR1 SQVTM and CDR2 ANQGSEA. This CDR3 region has 14 residues. V shed 6 bases, J shed 3 bases, and the junction held 9 bases outside the gene matches. For the CDR3, the DNA is TGCAGCGTCGTCCCAGGGGGCACTGACACTGAAGCTTTCTTT. This encodes CSVVPGGTDTEAFF.

The J gene is TRBJ2-3, the V gene TRBV5-1, with D tentatively TRBD1 (5 bases). The CDR3 has 14 amino acids. V lost 0 bases and J lost 6, with 11 bases in between. Germline assignment: CDR1 SGHRS and CDR2 YFSETQ. CDR3 sequence: CASSLGGNKDTQYF. The CDR3 DNA follows: TGCGCCAGCAGCTTGGGGGGCAACAAGGATACGCAGTATTTT.

J is TRBJ1-2 and V is TRBV6-6; the match to TRBD1 covers 11 bases. This CDR3 is built from 15 residues. From germline, CDR1 is MNHNY and CDR2 SVGAGI (reference sequence). V lost 6 bases and J lost 6; bases outside the gene matches: 9. The CDR3 nucleotides are TGTGCCAGCAGCCGGATGGGACAGGGGGAGAATGGCTACACCTTC. This translates into CASSRMGQGENGYTF.

The chain is built from TRBV5-1 and TRBJ1-6, with D possibly TRBD1 on 6 matching bases. The CDR3 totals 16 residues. Germline assignment: CDR1 SGHRS and CDR2 YFSETQ. Trimming shortened V by 2 bases and J by 3 bases, and 12 bases separated the two germline ends. Here the CDR3 reads CASSLTDSLYNSPLHF. The DNA for the CDR3 is TGCGCCAGCAGCTTAACGGACAGCCTCTATAATTCACCCCTCCACTTT.

V and J are TRBV7-9 and TRBJ2-3; no clear D. The CDR3 loop spans 12 amino acids. Deletions cut 6 bases from V and 0 bases from J, with 4 bases between. Germline V gene data show CDR1 as SEHNR and CDR2 as FQNEAQ (reference sequence). The DNA for the CDR3 is TGTGCCAGCAGTCGGAGCACAGATACGCAGTATTTT. Amino acid sequence: CASSRSTDTQYF.

The chain employs TRBV9 and TRBJ2-1; 10 bases align to TRBD2. The CDR3 covers 17 residues. The germline V gene encodes CDR1 SGDLS and CDR2 YYNGEE. The J segment lost 8 bases and the V segment lost 4 bases, leaving 15 bases of the junction unmatched. CDR3 in DNA: TGTGCCAGCAGCTCCTCCTCTCTAGCGGGAGCAGACGATGAGCAGTTCTTC. It is translated as CASSSSSLAGADDEQFF.

The chain is built from TRBV2 and TRBJ1-5; D is unresolved. The germline V gene has CDR1 SNHLY and CDR2 FYNNEI. This CDR3 contains 15 residues. Deletions cut 5 bases from V and 0 bases from J, with 11 bases between. This CDR3 is CASSFSAYSNQPQHF. The CDR3 DNA is TGTGCCAGCAGTTTTTCCGCCTATAGCAATCAGCCCCAGCATTTT.